This TCR beta chain was sequenced during a study of OX40 agonist ivuxolimab in advanced cancers. Study-level information: Clinicians treated patients with ivuxolimab, an agonistic anti-OX40 (CD134) antibody. The study reported partial responses in three patients: one hepatocellular carcinoma, two cutaneous melanoma. Study-level points and caveats: Individuals who were partial responders at 0.1-3.0 mg/kg had clonal expansion that ranked among the lowest. Circulating CD4+ and CD8+ T cells showed clonal expansion by week 6 at 0.1 to 3.0 mg/kg.

Germline CDR1 reads SQVTM; CDR2 reads ANQGSEA. The V end lost 6 bases, the J end lost 1 base, and 18 bases lay between the germline ends. This CDR3 is 15 amino acids long. This table comes from immunoSEQ multiplex PCR, and its TCRdb copy is limited to in-frame clones, with some not included. The repertoire includes roughly 80,000 clones, approximately 88% of them detected once, and about 2.5% sits in the top ten. With respect to this clone: Antigen specificity is unknown.

The sequenced sample was CD4+ or CD8+ T cells sorted from blood, obtained in a trial of the OX40 agonist ivuxolimab. The gene calls are TRBV29-1 and TRBJ2-5, with D perhaps assigned TRBD1 or TRBD2 (5 bases each). The receptor was isolated from an adult with an advanced solid tumor such as melanoma, head and neck, liver or kidney cancer. This CDR3 is CSVGLPGLIQETQYF. In DNA, the CDR3 is TGCAGCGTCGGACTTCCGGGGCTTATCCAAGAGACCCAGTACTTC.